This T cell receptor beta chain stems from a study of blood T cell repertoires in COVID-19. Using immunoSEQ multiplex PCR, the repertoire was profiled, and TCRdb retains in-frame clones only, with some absent. This sample has some 220,000 clones, with almost 85% found just once. A Seattle source enrolled patients during active infection and followed them longitudinally. This CDR3 has 15 amino acids. Per germline, CDR1 LGHDT and CDR2 YNNKEL (reference sequence). The ends lost 1 base at V and 7 bases at J; junction bases unmatched: 7. The sequence was collected from a man aged 45 to 65 with COVID-19, enrolled during active disease. V and J are TRBV3-1 (or the pseudogene TRBV3-2) and TRBJ2-1; 7 bases match TRBD2. Sequenced input: peripheral blood. DNA for the CDR3: TGTGCCAGCAGCCAAGGGAGGGGAGGGTGGAATGAGCAGTTCTTC. It encodes CASSQGRGGWNEQFF.